This T cell receptor (beta chain) was found in a study of blood T cell repertoires in COVID-19. Study in general: Samples came from the United States, Italy and Spain, spanning acute and convalescent COVID-19. Sample material is recorded as cDNA or gDNA derived from T cells, B-cell-depleted T cells, or PBMCs.

A Seattle source enrolled patients during active infection and followed them longitudinally. Original analysis: For nucleated cells, counts were estimated from reference gene primer amplification. Profiled with immunoSEQ multiplex PCR; TCRdb holds only in-frame clones, not every one. The DNA was the basis for D and trimming; V, J and clone size are from that table. The sample has roughly 310,000 clones, roughly nine tenths seen once. This CDR3 spans 16 amino acids. Sample: peripheral blood. This chain connects TRBV21-1 to TRBJ1-5; the table's D call, TRBD1, has no DNA check behind it. TRBV21-1 is reported as a pseudogene. This receptor was taken from a woman in her 30s with COVID-19, enrolled during active disease. The DNA for the CDR3 is TGTGCCAGCAGCAAAGACAGGGGGCAGGGCAATCAGCCCCAGCATTTT. Translation gives CASSKDRGQGNQPQHF.